The 25 T cell receptor beta chains below were found in one sample sequenced in a study of tumor and adjacent non-tumor tissue in lung cancer. TCRbeta libraries were built with three rounds of nested PCR, modified from ARM-PCR. MiXCR, applied by TCRdb to the multiplex PCR reads, yields one record per CDR3 protein. The sample records about 140,000 distinct CDR3 sequences, around 67% being singletons. RNA was extracted from bulk tissue without any cell sorting. The specimen was lung tumor tissue. All receptors derive from a man in his 60s with small cell lung cancer.

The table lists this clonotype with many counts. The chain links TRBV6-1 to TRBJ2-3, with D perhaps matching TRBD2 (5 bases). Trimming removed 3 bases from V and 8 bases from J, with 15 bases in between. This CDR3 is 14 amino acids long. Germline values: CDR1 MNHNS, CDR2 SASEGT. The DNA for the CDR3 is TGTGCCAGCAGTGATTCGGGGTTTGTGGGTACGCAGTATTTT. Its translation is CASSDSGFVGTQYF.

A note on this clonotype: As the CDR3 is not closed by the conserved phenylalanine or tryptophan, this likely results from a read error. The chain combines TRBV11-2 with TRBJ1-4, with D hard to call. The CDR3 length is 11 residues. The germline V gene has CDR1 SGHAT and CDR2 FQNNGV. The CDR3 DNA reads TGCGCCGGCAGCTTAGATGAAAAACTGTTTTAT. Protein: CAGSLDEKLFY.

The chain is built from TRBV6-2 or TRBV6-3 and TRBJ1-5, with D unresolved. The germline V and J ends were trimmed by 6 bases and 11 bases, with 17 bases remaining between them. The CDR3 consists of 13 residues. Germline V lookup: CDR1 MNHEY, CDR2 SVGEGT. CDR3 nucleotides: TGTGCCAGCAGCCCCGCCGGCATCCCAGCCCAGCATTTT. As protein: CASSPAGIPAQHF.

To note about this clonotype: A much larger clone is a single base away; this may be a read error. The genes are TRBV29-1 and TRBJ2-7; 7 bases map to TRBD2. The CDR3 covers 10 residues. The germline V gene encodes CDR1 SQVTM and CDR2 ANQGSEA. Written as DNA, the CDR3 is TGCAACGGGGGGAATTACGAGCAGTACTTC. This sequence encodes CNGGNYEQYF.

This clonotype was seen only once. The junction shows a germline mismatch at one end, possibly a read error. V usage is TRBV7-9 and J usage is TRBJ1-1; perhaps TRBD1 as D (6 bases). The CDR3 sequence is 18 residues long. Germline V CDR1 and CDR2: SEHNR, FQNEAQ (reference sequence). Written as DNA, the CDR3 is TGTGTCAGCAGCTTAGCGAGGGGGGGAGGGACGGCTAACACTGAAGCTTTCTTT. Amino acids: CVSSLARGGGTANTEAFF.

With regard to this clonotype: One junction end does not reproduce the germline sequence, and a read error may be involved. The chain combines TRBV5-1 with TRBJ1-1, with TRBD1 as a possible D gene (6 bases). Germline values: CDR1 SGHRS, CDR2 YFSETQ. The CDR3 is made up of 15 amino acids. CDR3 loop: CASSWGGPGDTEALF. CDR3 bases: TGCGCCAGCAGCTGGGGGGGGCCGGGAGACACTGAAGCTTTATTT. The complete variable domain, with remaining parts taken from reference TRBV5-1 and TRBJ1-1, reads KAGVTQTPRYLIKTRGQQVTLSCSPISGHRSVSWYQQTPGQGLQFLFEYFSETQRNKGNFPGRFSGRQFSNSRSEMNVSTLELGDSALYLCASSWGGPGDTEALFGQGTRLTVV.

Details on this clonotype: At one end, the junction sequence differs from germline, possibly due to a read error. The CDR3 here is CTSGKRARVNEQFF. The CDR3 DNA follows: TGTACCAGCGGAAAGAGGGCGCGAGTCAATGAGCAGTTCTTC. This rearrangement joins TRBV6-5 to TRBJ2-1, with D possibly TRBD2 on 5 matching bases. The CDR3 covers 14 residues. Per the germline V gene, CDR1 is MNHEY and CDR2 is SVGAGI.

CDR3 in DNA: TGCAGTGCTAGAGATGAGGGCTTTAGGATAGGGGGTGGCAATCAGCCCCAGCATTTT. This codes for CSARDEGFRIGGGNQPQHF. The chain employs TRBV20-1 and TRBJ1-5; perhaps TRBD1 as D (6 bases). V lost 0 bases and J 2 bases, leaving 23 bases between the germline ends. This CDR3 is built from 19 residues. Germline-derived CDR1 and CDR2 are DFQATT and SNEGSKA (reference sequence).

Comments on this clonotype: No conserved phenylalanine or tryptophan ends this CDR3, so it is likely a read error. The chain recombines TRBV5-1 with TRBJ1-6, with a possible D match to TRBD1 (5 bases). V was clipped by 1 base and J by 10 bases, with 15 bases between them. Germline loops: CDR1 SGHRS, CDR2 YFSETQ. CDR3 size: 15 residues. CDR3 nucleotides: TGCGCCAGCAGCTTGATCCAGGGAGAAGGATCACCCCTCCACTAT. Residues: CASSLIQGEGSPLHY.

A remark on this clonotype: The junction differs from germline at one of its ends, possibly a read error. V and J are TRBV10-3 and TRBJ1-2; D remains ambiguous. This CDR3 is built from 15 residues. The germline CDR1 and CDR2 sequences are ENHRY and SYGVKD. As DNA, the CDR3 is TGTTCCATCAGTGACTCGGACCGCATGGGTGATGGCTACACCTTC. The encoded protein is CSISDSDRMGDGYTF.

As to this clonotype: The junction departs from the called germline gene at one end, perhaps through a read error. The chain is built from TRBV11-2 and TRBJ2-1; unclear D gene. The CDR3 consists of 13 residues. Germline CDR1 and CDR2: SGHAT and FQNNGV. The CDR3 is CVSSFVLNNGRFF. For the CDR3, the DNA is TGTGTCAGCAGCTTCGTGCTCAACAATGGGCGGTTCTTC.

This clonotype appeared many times. This chain uses TRBV6-1 with TRBJ2-2, with D perhaps TRBD2 (5 bases). Germline CDR1 reads MNHNS; CDR2 reads SASEGT. V was clipped by 4 bases and J by 5 bases, with 8 bases between them. The length of the CDR3 is 13 residues. The CDR3, as DNA: TGTGCCAGCAGTGTGTCGGGGACCGGGGAGCTGTTTTTT. Its translation is CASSVSGTGELFF.

This clonotype was seen just once. In this CDR3 the conserved last residue, phenylalanine or tryptophan, is missing, so a read error is likely. The limits of the CDR3 on the DNA are not certain, so only TCRdb's listed CDR3 is given. The V and J genes are TRBV7-8 and TRBJ2-7; no check of the table's D call, TRBD2, against the DNA was made. The CDR3 is 14 amino acids long, termini counted. Germline CDR1 and CDR2: SGHVS and FQNEAQ. CDR3 amino acids: CASSPGTSSTSRDL.

The chain has TRBV24-1 and TRBJ1-2; D is undetermined. Trimming cost V 2 bases and J 8 bases, with 11 bases left between them. Germline V gene sequence: CDR1 KGHDR, CDR2 SFDVKD. The CDR3 extends over 13 amino acids. CDR3 sequence: CATSDSRVGGYTF. In nucleotides, the CDR3 is TGTGCCACCAGTGATTCGCGAGTCGGAGGCTACACCTTC.

This clonotype has just a few counts. The gene calls are TRBV12-3 or TRBV12-4 and TRBJ2-5; 9 bases align to TRBD1. CDR3 length equals 15 residues. J lost 5 bases, V lost 6 bases, and 10 bases had no gene match. CDR3 region: CASRGWTGVGETQYF. The CDR3 region has the DNA TGTGCCAGCAGAGGTTGGACAGGGGTGGGGGAGACCCAGTACTTC.

As regards this clonotype: An end of the junction differs from the germline gene, which may be a read error. The chain couples TRBV28 to TRBJ2-1; D perhaps matches TRBD2 (5 bases). The CDR3 covers 16 residues. Germline CDR1 and CDR2: MDHEN and SYDVKM. CDR3 residues: CANSFPIPGNKNERFF. In DNA, the CDR3 is TGTGCCAACAGTTTTCCCATCCCGGGAAACAAGAATGAGCGGTTCTTC.

Comment on this clonotype: One base away lies a much larger clone, so this may be a sequencing read error. The V gene is TRBV20-1, the J gene TRBJ2-7; D remains ambiguous. The germline V gene encodes CDR1 DFQATT and CDR2 SNEGSKA (reference sequence). The CDR3 is 12 amino acids. DNA for the CDR3: TGCAGTGCTCAAGACGACGGCTACGAGCTGTACTTC. This gives the protein CSAQDDGYELYF.

To note about this clonotype: A read error may be the cause here, since a much bigger clone is one base away. J is TRBJ2-2 and V is TRBV28, with no clear D. This CDR3 contains 13 residues. Trimming took 8 bases from V and 5 from J, leaving 12 bases between them. The germline CDR1 and CDR2 sequences are MDHEN and SYDVKM. CDR3 region: CASVGPGTGELFF. CDR3 DNA sequence: TGTGCCAGCGTGGGCCCCGGAACCGGGGAGCTGTTTTTT.

Note on this clonotype: A much more abundant neighbour one base away suggests this may be a read error. This sequence joins TRBV20-1 and TRBJ2-1, with TRBD2 matching 10 bases. Germline CDR1 reads DFQATT; CDR2 reads SNEGSKA (reference sequence). The CDR3 contains 14 residues. CDR3 sequence: CSAHRTSGYIEQFF. The CDR3 nucleotides are TGCAGTGCTCACCGGACTAGCGGTTACATTGAGCAGTTCTTC.

Comments on this clonotype: Given a much more abundant clone one base away, this may be a read error. CDR3 bases: TGTGCCAGCAGGAACAGCAGGGGGACAGCCTACGAGCAGTACTTC. This gives the protein CASRNSRGTAYEQYF. This chain links TRBV12-3 or TRBV12-4 with TRBJ2-7; 7 nucleotides agree with TRBD1. The CDR3 spans 15 residues. V lost 6 bases, J lost 2 bases, and 10 bases stayed unmatched.

This clonotype was seen only once. A single base separates this from a much larger clone, so it may be a read error. The rearrangement joins TRBV5-6 to TRBJ2-3; possible D gene TRBD1, 5 bases. The ends were cut back, 0 bases at V and 10 bases at J, with 12 bases in the middle. The CDR3 loop spans 13 amino acids. Germline V gene sequence: CDR1 SGHDT, CDR2 YYEEEE. In DNA form, the CDR3 reads TGTGCCAGCAGCTTGGGAAGACAGAGTTCGCAGTATTTT. This encodes CASSLGRQSSQYF.

Regarding this clonotype: A clone one base away is much larger, so this may be a read error. The chain uses TRBV29-1 and TRBJ2-6; TRBD1 matches 10 bases. Per germline, CDR1 SQVTM and CDR2 ANQGSEA. CDR3 length: 18 residues. V shed 4 bases and J 3 bases; nucleotides not matched to a gene: 12. The CDR3 is CSVGGPGQGHYGANVLTF. CDR3 bases: TGCAGCGTTGGAGGGCCGGGACAGGGGCACTATGGGGCCAACGTCCTGACTTTC.

Only one count was recorded for this clonotype. The junction does not match germline at one end; this may be a read error. This sequence joins TRBV7-9 and TRBJ2-3; D gene unclear. Germline values: CDR1 SEHNR, CDR2 FQNEAQ (reference sequence). The CDR3 sequence is 16 residues long. The CDR3 sequence is CTSSLGSPPRTDTQYF. The CDR3 DNA is TGTACCAGCAGCTTAGGAAGCCCACCTCGCACAGATACGCAGTATTTT.

Many counts were recorded for this clonotype. The gene calls are TRBV20-1 and TRBJ2-1, with 8 positions matching TRBD1. This CDR3 spans 13 amino acids. Trimming took 5 bases from V and 0 from J; bases not matched to a gene: 0. The germline gives CDR1 DFQATT, CDR2 SNEGSKA (reference sequence). CDR3 sequence reads: CSAGQGSYNEQFF. CDR3 nucleotide sequence: TGCAGTGCTGGACAGGGCTCCTACAATGAGCAGTTCTTC.

For this clonotype: Compared with germline, one end of the junction differs, possibly owing to a read error. V usage is TRBV20-1 and J usage is TRBJ1-5; D unresolved. Germline assignment: CDR1 DFQATT and CDR2 SNEGSKA (reference sequence). The CDR3 sequence is 12 residues long. The CDR3 here is CGASFLHQPQHF. The CDR3, as DNA: TGTGGTGCTAGCTTCTTACATCAGCCCCAGCACTTT.